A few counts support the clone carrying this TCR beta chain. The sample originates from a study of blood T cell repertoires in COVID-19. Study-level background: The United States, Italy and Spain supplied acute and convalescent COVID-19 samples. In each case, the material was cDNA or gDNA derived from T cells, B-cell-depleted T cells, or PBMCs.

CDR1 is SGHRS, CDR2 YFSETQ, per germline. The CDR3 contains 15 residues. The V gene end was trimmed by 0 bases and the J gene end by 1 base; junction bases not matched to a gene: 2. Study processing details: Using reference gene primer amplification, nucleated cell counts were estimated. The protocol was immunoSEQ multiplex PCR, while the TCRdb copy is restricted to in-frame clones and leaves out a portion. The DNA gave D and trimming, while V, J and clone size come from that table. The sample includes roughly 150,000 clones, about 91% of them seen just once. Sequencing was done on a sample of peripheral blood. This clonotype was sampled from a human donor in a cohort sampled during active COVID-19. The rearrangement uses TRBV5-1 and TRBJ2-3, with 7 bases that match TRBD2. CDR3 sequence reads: CASSLERGGTDTQYF. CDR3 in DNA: TGCGCCAGCAGCTTGGAGCGGGGAGGCACAGATACGCAGTATTTT. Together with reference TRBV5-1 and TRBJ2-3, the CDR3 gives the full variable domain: KAGVTQTPRYLIKTRGQQVTLSCSPISGHRSVSWYQQTPGQGLQFLFEYFSETQRNKGNFPGRFSGRQFSNSRSEMNVSTLELGDSALYLCASSLERGGTDTQYFGPGTRLTVL.